These 4 T cell receptor beta chains were sequenced from one sample in a study of blood T cell repertoires in COVID-19. Profiled with immunoSEQ multiplex PCR; TCRdb holds only in-frame clones, not every one. The sample includes around 140,000 clones, 65% to 90% of them seen just once. Sequencing was carried out using peripheral blood. The receptors were gathered from a woman aged 60 to 75 with active or convalescent COVID-19.

V gene TRBV28 combines with J gene TRBJ2-7, with D possibly being TRBD2 (5 bases). CDR3 length equals 14 residues. Germline V gene sequence: CDR1 MDHEN, CDR2 SYDVKM. V gave up 2 bases and J gave up 4 bases, with 12 bases separating them. The CDR3 is CASSLPGSYYEQYF. CDR3 in DNA: TGTGCCAGCAGTTTACCGGGATCCTATTACGAGCAGTACTTC.

V is TRBV27 and J is TRBJ1-1; the D is unclear. Trimming left V 3 bases short and J 5 bases short, with 13 bases between. Germline CDR1 is MNHEY and CDR2 is SMNVEV (reference sequence). The CDR3 contains 14 residues. The DNA of the CDR3 is TGTGCCAGCAGTTTGGAGCCCTGGCGGACTGAAGCTTTCTTT. Translation gives CASSLEPWRTEAFF.

The chain is built from TRBV19 and TRBJ1-2, with 9 bases identical to TRBD1. This CDR3 has 15 residues. Looked up from germline, CDR1 is LNHDA and CDR2 is SQIVND (reference sequence). Trimming at V came to 5 bases and at J to 4 bases, leaving 8 bases not matched to a gene. The CDR3 sequence: CASSSDRGTLYGYTF. CDR3 in DNA: TGTGCCAGTAGTTCGGACAGGGGAACTCTCTATGGCTACACCTTC.

This clone was counted between two and nine times. J is TRBJ2-7 and V is TRBV7-8; 9 bases are shared with TRBD1. This CDR3 region has 14 residues. V lost 3 bases, J lost 1 base, and 1 base stayed unmatched. Germline V gene data show CDR1 as SGHVS and CDR2 as FQNEAQ. The CDR3 DNA sequence: TGTGCCAGCAGCTTCGGGACAGGGTCCTACGAGCAGTACTTC. Translated, it gives CASSFGTGSYEQYF.